This record covers a single T cell receptor (beta chain). Its antigen is still unknown. The data are from a study of T cell responses to AZD1222 COVID-19 vaccine. Clones were sequenced by immunoSEQ multiplex PCR, and TCRdb holds only the in-frame ones, with some missing. The table has approximately 190,000 clones, around nine tenths seen once; the top ten hold 3.6%. Study-level findings and limits: Targeting of unmutated variant regions was reportedly seen in nearly half of spike-specific TCRs. White British donors predominated, females outnumbered males, and clonal diversity was possibly underestimated.

Germline CDR1 and CDR2: MDHEN and SYDVKM. This CDR3 has 13 amino acids. V was pared by 2 bases and J by 7 bases, with 12 bases between. Sequencing was performed on peripheral blood, taken 28 days after the second dose of the MenACWY control vaccine. The V call is TRBV28, the J call TRBJ2-7; D remains ambiguous. The clonotype originates from an adult who received the MenACWY meningococcal vaccine as a control. The CDR3 loop reads CASSLGLAWEQYF. The CDR3 DNA sequence: TGTGCCAGCAGTTTAGGGTTGGCCTGGGAGCAGTACTTC.